This T cell receptor beta chain was recovered during a study of CD8 T cells in Susac syndrome. Study-wide context: Among the Susac syndrome patients sequenced, over five had active disease and 8 or 9 were in remission.

Sequencing of TCR beta was undertaken in CD8+ and CD4+ T cells derived from blood. Both CD4+ and CD8+ T cells were negatively isolated, and TEMRA cells underwent FACS enrichment. Germline V CDR1 and CDR2: MNHEY, SMNVEV (reference sequence). The J segment lost 7 bases and the V segment lost 6 bases, leaving 11 bases of the junction unmatched. The CDR3 sequence is 14 residues long. Random hexamers were used to reverse transcribe roughly 0.5 to 1 ug of RNA. With immunoSEQ multiplex PCR, TCR beta CDR3 was amplified across 54 Vbeta and 13 Jbeta. TCRdb reprocessed the immunoSEQ multiplex PCR reads via MiXCR and lists one record per CDR3 protein. The sample has approximately 180,000 distinct CDR3 sequences; 85% to 95% are singletons.

The TCR comes from a human donor with Susac syndrome. Sequencing was performed on CD4+ T cells from PBMCs. V and J are TRBV27 and TRBJ1-1, with 7 bases aligning to TRBD1. The CDR3 bases are TGTGCCAGCAGCTGGGACAGCATCAATTTTGAAGCTTTCTTT. This sequence encodes CASSWDSINFEAFF.